One sample yielded the 30 T cell receptor beta chains listed below, sequenced in a study of metastatic and nonmetastatic thyroid tumors. With MiXCR, TCRdb reprocessed the PCR reads. The data show about 19,000 clones, approximately 25% seen once. There were no patients who had received any treatment before thyroid surgery. Sequenced: blood. The receptors shown here come from a male donor with papillary thyroid cancer or a benign thyroid nodule (not recorded which). Some clones in this sample may be carry-over from other donors' samples.

This chain links TRBV20-1 with TRBJ2-7; TRBD1 aligns across 10 bases. CDR1 is DFQATT and CDR2 is SNEGSKA in the germline V gene (reference sequence). The CDR3 runs to 12 residues. V was clipped by 6 bases and J by 7 bases; unmatched bases: 6. As DNA, the CDR3 is TGCAGTGCCGGGACAGGGGATGTTGAGCAGTACTTC. Amino acid sequence: CSAGTGDVEQYF.

This clone showed up many times. The gene calls are TRBV7-6 and TRBJ2-1; D remains ambiguous. With 2 bases removed from V and 4 bases from J, the gap between germline ends came to 9 bases. The germline V gene encodes CDR1 SGHVS and CDR2 FNYEAQ. The CDR3 is made up of 14 amino acids. This chain's CDR3 is CASSLWNTYNEQFF. For the CDR3, the DNA is TGTGCCAGCAGCTTATGGAACACATACAATGAGCAGTTCTTC.

In its sample, this clone was seen a few times. The CDR3 nucleotides are TGTGCCAGCAGTTCCCTCTGGGGGGTTGGTTACACTGAAGCTTTCTTT. Residues: CASSSLWGVGYTEAFF. The chain employs TRBV6-2 or TRBV6-3 and TRBJ1-1, with D possibly matching TRBD1 (5 bases). The CDR3 runs to 16 residues. Germline assignment: CDR1 MNHEY and CDR2 SVGEGT. V lost 4 bases and J lost 3, with 18 bases in between.

This chain connects TRBV3-1 to TRBJ2-3; the match to TRBD2 covers 11 bases. In germline, CDR1 is LGHDT, CDR2 YNNKEL (reference sequence). The ends lost 0 bases at V and 4 bases at J; junction bases unmatched: 6. The CDR3 runs to 17 residues. The CDR3 nucleotides read TGTGCCAGCAGCCAAGATGCCGGACTAGCGGGCGCAGATACGCAGTATTTT. Protein sequence: CASSQDAGLAGADTQYF.

V is TRBV3-1 and J is TRBJ2-2, with 9 bases fitting TRBD1. Germline V lookup: CDR1 LGHDT, CDR2 YNNKEL (reference sequence). The CDR3 contains 16 residues. The ends lost 4 bases at V and 7 bases at J; junction bases unmatched: 10. CDR3 protein: CASSLRGTGFVGELFF. The CDR3 DNA sequence: TGTGCCAGCAGCCTAAGGGGGACAGGGTTTGTCGGGGAGCTGTTTTTT.

This clone was counted ten times or more. CDR3 nucleotide sequence: TGTGCCAGCAGCCGGGGGGCCGGAGAGACCCAGTACTTC. This sequence encodes CASSRGAGETQYF. V usage is TRBV5-6 and J usage is TRBJ2-5; D possibly corresponds to TRBD2 (7 bases). CDR3 size: 13 residues. Between the trimmed V and J ends, which lost 4 bases and 4 bases, there was a span of 11 bases. Germline values: CDR1 SGHDT, CDR2 YYEEEE.

This clone was observed a handful of times. The chain links TRBV6-1 to TRBJ2-7; D unresolved. The CDR3 contains 11 residues. Deletions cut 7 bases from V and 3 bases from J, with 7 bases between. Germline V gives CDR1 MNHNS, CDR2 SASEGT. The CDR3 DNA reads TGTGCCAGCACCCACAGCTACGAGCAGTACTTC. Its translation: CASTHSYEQYF.

The sample holds a few counts of this clone. Sequence at one end of the junction differs from germline and may be a read error. V and J are TRBV28 and TRBJ2-3; possibly TRBD1 for D (5 bases). From germline, CDR1 is MDHEN and CDR2 SYDVKM. The CDR3 loop spans 14 amino acids. Here the CDR3 DNA reads TGTGCCAGCAGTTTGGGGCAGAGCCCAGATACGCATTGTTTT. Translation: CASSLGQSPDTHCF.

As concerns this clone: At one boundary the junction diverges from the germline segment, which might be a read error. This chain uses TRBV15 with TRBJ1-2, with D maybe TRBD1 (6 bases). The germline V gene has CDR1 LNHNV and CDR2 YYDKDF (reference sequence). This CDR3 has 15 amino acids. CDR3 protein: CATSRDRRTAYGYTF. The CDR3 bases are TGTGCCACCAGTAGAGATCGACGGACAGCCTATGGCTACACCTTC.

With regard to this clone: A much larger clone differs from this one at a single base, so this may be a read error. The chain couples TRBV19 to TRBJ2-5, with 12 bases lining up with TRBD2. The CDR3 extends over 16 amino acids. The germline gives CDR1 LNHDA, CDR2 SQIVND (reference sequence). The CDR3 reads CTSSRRTSGEQETQYF. The CDR3 coding sequence is TGTACCAGTAGTAGAAGGACTAGCGGGGAACAAGAGACCCAGTACTTC.

Comment on this clone: A junction boundary mismatches the germline segment, possibly from a read error. This sequence joins TRBV4-1 and TRBJ2-1; 7 bases agree with TRBD2. The germline V gene encodes CDR1 MGHRA and CDR2 YSYEKL. The CDR3 consists of 15 residues. CDR3 nucleotide sequence: TGCGCCAGCAGCCAGGGACTACCTGGGGTCAATGAGCATTTCTTC. Residues: CASSQGLPGVNEHFF.

This clone turned up a few times. The chain is built from TRBV5-1 and TRBJ2-1; 10 nucleotides line up with TRBD1. V lost 0 bases to trimming and J lost 0 bases; unmatched junction nucleotides: 9. The CDR3 consists of 19 residues. Germline CDR1 SGHRS, CDR2 YFSETQ. The DNA of the CDR3 is TGCGCCAGCAGCTTGGAGGGCTGGACAGGGGGGGGCTCCTACAATGAGCAGTTCTTC. Translating gives CASSLEGWTGGGSYNEQFF.

The chain employs TRBV7-8 and TRBJ2-7; the D gene is possibly TRBD2 (6 bases). V was shortened by 1 base and J by 2 bases, with 12 bases between the two germline ends. CDR1 and CDR2 (germline): SGHVS, FQNEAQ. The CDR3 loop spans 15 amino acids. The CDR3 loop reads CASSLDGRGAYEQYF. The CDR3 DNA reads as TGTGCCAGCAGCTTAGACGGGCGGGGAGCCTACGAGCAGTACTTC.

The chain joins TRBV4-1 to TRBJ2-5; D ambiguous. The CDR3 runs 13 residues. The V end was cut by 1 base, the J end by 2 bases, with 5 bases between. Germline-derived CDR1 and CDR2 are MGHRA and YSYEKL. CDR3 DNA: TGCGCCAGCAGCCAAGCCCGGCAAGAGACCCAGTACTTC. Amino acids: CASSQARQETQYF.

The chain recombines TRBV6-9 with TRBJ2-2; no definite D call. The CDR3 loop spans 12 amino acids. Trimming cost V 4 bases and J 8 bases, with 8 bases left between them. Germline V gives CDR1 MNHGY, CDR2 SVAAGI. The CDR3 loop reads CASSLSGGELFF. The CDR3 DNA follows: TGTGCCAGCAGTTTGTCGGGTGGGGAGCTGTTTTTT.

The rearrangement joins TRBV28 to TRBJ1-5, with D perhaps matching TRBD1 (5 bases). Germline values: CDR1 MDHEN, CDR2 SYDVKM. The CDR3 spans 15 residues. The V gene lost 7 bases and the J gene lost 0 bases, with 13 bases spanning the gap. The CDR3 sequence: CASMGPQYSNQPQHF. The CDR3 nucleotides are TGTGCCAGCATGGGGCCCCAGTATAGCAATCAGCCCCAGCATTTT.

This clone counts as medium-sized (0.01 to 0.1%). The V gene is TRBV12-3 or TRBV12-4, the J gene TRBJ2-2, with 9 bases lining up with TRBD1. CDR3 length: 15 amino acids. Losses at the gene ends were 5 bases for V and 1 base for J; bases not matched to a gene: 2. CDR3 coding DNA: TGTGCCAGCAGTAGACAGGGGGAGAACACCGGGGAGCTGTTTTTT. Protein: CASSRQGENTGELFF.

V gene TRBV20-1 combines with J gene TRBJ2-1; 9 bases are a match to TRBD2. The CDR3 is made up of 17 amino acids. Germline V gene data show CDR1 as DFQATT and CDR2 as SNEGSKA (reference sequence). V lost 5 bases, J lost 0 bases, and 11 bases stayed unmatched. Here the CDR3 reads CSAGGTSLSSSYNEQFF. CDR3 sequence (DNA): TGCAGTGCTGGAGGGACTAGCCTGTCGAGCTCCTACAATGAGCAGTTCTTC.

The table lists this clone with many counts. A much larger clonotype is one base distant, so this may be a read error. The sample carries other DNA sequences with the same CDR3. The chain is built from TRBV11-3 and TRBJ1-1; D is unclear. Germline CDR1 reads SGHNT; CDR2 reads YENEEA. This CDR3 comprises 15 residues. V was cut by 5 bases and J by 2 bases, with 15 bases left in between. The CDR3 loop is CASSPLLYKNTEAFF. For the CDR3, the DNA is TGTGCCAGCAGCCCACTTCTCTACAAAAACACTGAAGCTTTCTTT.

By frequency in the sample, this clone is medium-sized. This rearrangement joins TRBV5-1 to TRBJ2-1; possibly TRBD2 for D (5 bases). V was shortened by 0 bases and J by 5 bases, with 12 bases between the two germline ends. The CDR3 totals 15 residues. Germline CDR1 reads SGHRS; CDR2 reads YFSETQ. The DNA for the CDR3 is TGCGCCAGCAGCTTGGTTGTGGGAGTGGACAATGAGCAGTTCTTC. The encoded protein is CASSLVVGVDNEQFF.

In regard to this clone: A junction boundary mismatches the germline segment, possibly from a read error. The rearrangement uses TRBV20-1 and TRBJ2-5; D might be TRBD2 (5 bases). The CDR3 is made up of 15 amino acids. Looked up from germline, CDR1 is DFQATT and CDR2 is SNEGSKA (reference sequence). Written as DNA, the CDR3 is TGCAGTGCTAGAGATCGGAAGGCCCTTGGGGAGAACCAGTACTTC. This gives the protein CSARDRKALGENQYF.

This clone was observed at least ten times. CDR3 region: CASSHAGTGVYEQYF. DNA of the CDR3: TGTGCCAGCAGCCATGCCGGGACAGGGGTGTACGAGCAGTACTTC. The V call is TRBV14, the J call TRBJ2-7; TRBD1 agrees at 10 bases. CDR3 length equals 15 residues. With V trimmed by 3 bases and J by 4 bases, 6 bases remained unmatched. Germline-derived CDR1 and CDR2 are SGHDN and FVKESK.

This clone occurred many times. This chain links TRBV7-2 with TRBJ2-7; TRBD2 is a possible D gene (6 bases). The CDR3 is 16 amino acids. Trimming stripped 1 base from V and 0 bases from J, with 13 bases between. Looked up from germline, CDR1 is SGHTA and CDR2 is FQGNSA. The CDR3 DNA follows: TGTGCCAGCAGCTTAGTTGGCGGGGTCCCCTCCTACGAGCAGTACTTC. It codes for CASSLVGGVPSYEQYF.

This clone was counted between two and nine times. The chain is built from TRBV11-2 and TRBJ2-1, with D possibly TRBD2 on 5 matching bases. Germline assignment: CDR1 SGHAT and CDR2 FQNNGV. This CDR3 is built from 17 residues. Trimming cost V 1 base and J 0 bases, with 13 bases left between them. The CDR3 DNA sequence: TGTGCCAGCAGCTTAGGAGCGGCGGCGAGCTCCTACAATGAGCAGTTCTTC. This sequence encodes CASSLGAAASSYNEQFF.

V is TRBV11-1 and J is TRBJ2-1, with 11 nucleotides matching TRBD2. The germline CDR1 and CDR2 sequences are SGHAT and FQDESV (reference sequence). This CDR3 is built from 15 residues. V lost 5 bases, J lost 9 bases, and 9 bases stayed unmatched. CDR3 DNA: TGTGCCAGCAGCCCCGGACTAGCGGGTTTAACTGAGCAGTTCTTC. Translated, it gives CASSPGLAGLTEQFF.

The sample holds a few counts of this clone. This chain joins TRBV6-1 and TRBJ2-5, with 7 bases lining up with TRBD1. Germline V gene sequence: CDR1 MNHNS, CDR2 SASEGT. The V gene end was trimmed by 3 bases and the J gene end by 4 bases; junction bases not matched to a gene: 5. This CDR3 is built from 14 residues. The CDR3 DNA reads as TGTGCCAGCAGTGAGGAAGGGACAGCAGAGACCCAGTACTTC. It translates to CASSEEGTAETQYF.

This clone was seen only a few times. The chain joins TRBV2 to TRBJ1-3; 7 nucleotides line up with TRBD1. With V trimmed by 5 bases and J by 4 bases, 5 bases remained unmatched. The CDR3 extends over 14 amino acids. Germline V gene sequence: CDR1 SNHLY, CDR2 FYNNEI. The CDR3 spells CASSSRTGGNTIYF. In DNA, the CDR3 is TGTGCCAGCAGTTCAAGGACAGGCGGAAACACCATATATTTT. Combining the CDR3 with reference TRBV2 and TRBJ1-3 gives the whole variable domain EPEVTQTPSHQVTQMGQEVILRCVPISNHLYFYWYRQILGQKVEFLVSFYNNEISEKSEIFDDQFSVERPDGSNFTLKIRSTKLEDSAMYFCASSSRTGGNTIYFGEGSWLTVV.

Only a few counts were recorded for this clone. The CDR3 coding sequence is TGTGCCAGCAGTTTTTCCTCTGGGGCCAACGTCCTGACTTTC. Its protein product is CASSFSSGANVLTF. This chain uses TRBV27 with TRBJ2-6; D is undetermined. CDR3 size: 14 residues. CDR1 is MNHEY, CDR2 SMNVEV, per germline (reference sequence). Trimming pared 3 bases from V and 0 bases from J, leaving 3 bases between.

The sample holds many counts of this clone. The rearrangement uses TRBV7-9 and TRBJ1-1; D is undetermined. CDR3 length equals 11 residues. V was cut by 5 bases and J by 8 bases, with 9 bases left in between. Germline CDR1 is SEHNR and CDR2 is FQNEAQ (reference sequence). CDR3: CASSRTLEAFF. CDR3 nucleotide sequence: TGTGCCAGCAGCCGGACCCTGGAAGCTTTCTTT.

This clone was detected a few times. The chain links TRBV6-1 to TRBJ2-7; possibly TRBD2 for D (6 bases). The CDR3 sequence is 15 residues long. Between the trimmed V and J ends, which lost 2 bases and 1 base, there was a span of 12 bases. Germline V CDR1 and CDR2: MNHNS, SASEGT. The chain's CDR3 is CASSERRDRSYEQYF. For the CDR3, the DNA is TGTGCCAGCAGTGAAAGGAGGGATAGGTCCTACGAGCAGTACTTC.